The TCR beta chain described here comes from a study of monozygotic twins with inflammatory bowel disease (dated by TCRdb to about 2019). Context from the whole study: A total of roughly 28 monozygotic twin pairs were included in the full study, comprising nine German pairs (four IBD-concordant, five IBD-discordant) and 19 IBD-discordant Danish pairs. Disease-associated traits were sought mainly through comparisons between IBD patients and their genetically identical healthy co-twins within discordant pairs. Each individual had, on average, about 151 000 unique TCRalpha sequences and 181 000 unique TCRbeta sequences available for analysis. The full study reports these points: A decrease in TCRbeta repertoire diversity, as measured by inverse Simpson index, was observed in IBD patients compared with their healthy co-twins. The results gave no support for a single strong signal or clonotype linked to IBD. Concordant and discordant twins showed no difference in repertoire similarity, possibly because of limited statistical power. The analysis was unable to tell apart different T cell subtypes. Compared with healthy twins, IBD patients had fewer clonotypes in common with other individuals, a difference most pronounced in patients showing signs of disease activity. Because patients received different immunosuppressive treatments, the repertoires may have picked up extra background noise and variability between individuals.

A word on this clonotype: Its recognized antigen is unknown.

Library creation used 5' RACE. Each TCR library was prepared from about 4,000 ng of total RNA. For each sample, cDNA synthesis was carried out in eight separate reactions using SMARTScribe reverse transcriptase. During cDNA synthesis, template switching was used to introduce unique molecular identifiers that contained a 6-nucleotide sample barcode. TCRalpha and TCRbeta cDNA was amplified in two nested PCRs of about 16 and 10 cycles, and bead purification was carried out after each PCR. Before amplification, the cDNA was treated with uracil DNA-glycosylase and purified using the QIAquick PCR purification kit. The second PCR added Illumina TruSeq-compatible adapters along with sample-specific barcodes. TapeStation and Qubit were used to check library quality and concentration, and about 5 ng of each library was pooled. Sequencing of pooled libraries was carried out on an Illumina HiSeq2500 single-index Rapid Run using 2 x 100 bp reads and custom sequencing primers. For the original study's pipeline: MiGEC version 1.2.6 was used for UMI-based consensus assembly to correct PCR and sequencing errors. MiXCR version 2.1.1 was used to carry out V(D)J alignment, clonotype assembly and CDR3 extraction. Gene usage, clonotype sharing and MAIT/NKT TCR abundance were normalised by analysing the top 1000, 10 000 and 20 000 clonotypes per sample. After downsampling to 27 000 UMIs, diversity was calculated as the inverse Simpson index using the vegan R package. Statistical testing used paired Mann-Whitney U tests on the discordant twin pairs and applied Benjamini-Hochberg correction for multiple testing. TCRdb reprocessed the reads into one record per CDR3 protein sequence, lacking DNA. The V and J calls shown here were made by TCRdb, not taken from the authors' results. The sample table records approximately 380,000 distinct CDR3 sequences. The top ten clonotypes cover just over 2.5% of the sample.

The germline V gene (reference sequence) sets CDR1 to DFQATT and CDR2 to SNEGSKA. Reading from cysteine to phenylalanine, the CDR3 counts 15 amino acids. Only the protein is available. From each donor, an approximately 2.3 ml peripheral blood sample was collected into PAXgene tubes and kept at -80 degrees C. Without any T cell sorting, total RNA was extracted from whole blood using the PAXgene blood miRNA kit on an automated QIAcube. Deep TCRalpha and TCRbeta repertoire profiling with unique molecular barcoding was performed on peripheral blood of monozygotic twin pairs concordant or discordant for inflammatory bowel disease. Smoking habits were recorded for all twin pairs, and individuals were classified as current, former or never smokers.

The chain joins TRBV20-1 to TRBJ2-7; no DNA is available, so the TRBD2 call from TCRdb remains unchecked. This TCR was recovered from a human donor with ulcerative colitis or Crohn's disease, or a healthy co-twin of an affected twin (not recorded which). Sequenced material: blood. The CDR3 region: CSADRLVRGAYEQYF.